Shown below are 6 T cell receptor delta chains from a single sample sequenced in a study of human gamma delta and Vdelta1 T cells. TCRdb re-called clones from the PCR reads using CATT. The data contain some 1,500 delta-chain clones, 40% to 50% of them singletons. What was sequenced was Vdelta1 gamma-delta T cells from blood. All receptors come from a human donor in good health.

Comments on this clone: A read error may explain this, as a much larger clone is one base away. The chain has TRDV1 and TRDJ1, with 8 positions matching TRDD3. Germline V gene lookup returns CDR1 TSWWSYY and CDR2 QGS. The CDR3 totals 20 residues. Losses at the gene ends were 0 bases for V and 0 bases for J; bases not matched to a gene: 15. The CDR3, as DNA: TGTGCTCTTGGGGAACTTGCGACTGCTGGGGGAAACCAGTACACCGATAAACTCATCTTT. This gives the protein CALGELATAGGNQYTDKLIF.

Note on this clone: Given a far larger clone just one base away, this is likely a sequencing read error. The chain recombines TRDV2 with TRDJ3; 12 bases fit TRDD3. This CDR3 spans 24 amino acids. Germline V gives CDR1 GEAIGNYY, CDR2 EKD. V trimming: 0 bases; J trimming: 0 bases; junction bases outside the gene matches: 17. CDR3 nucleotides: TGTGCCTGTGACACCGATCCTACCGAGGGATACTGGGGGATACCCTCCTGGGACACCCGACAGATGTTTTTC. Residues: CACDTDPTEGYWGIPSWDTRQMFF.

By sample fraction, this clone is large. Additional DNA sequences in this sample encode the identical CDR3. The chain is built from TRDV1 and TRDJ1; D remains ambiguous. The germline V and J ends were trimmed by 0 bases and 0 bases, with 14 bases remaining between them. Per the germline V gene, CDR1 is TSWWSYY and CDR2 is QGS. The CDR3 length is 17 residues. As DNA, the CDR3 is TGTGCTCTTGGGGAACTAACCCCTCCTGCGTACACCGATAAACTCATCTTT. Translation: CALGELTPPAYTDKLIF.

This clone is classed as medium-sized. The chain is built from TRDV1 and TRDJ1, with 7 bases fitting TRDD3. V shed 7 bases and J 0 bases; nucleotides not matched to a gene: 23. CDR1 TSWWSYY and CDR2 QGS come from the germline V gene. This CDR3 region has 20 residues. DNA for the CDR3: TGTGCTCTTGTTGGATTTCTGGCCCGCGGGGGATCCCAGTACACCGATAAACTCATCTTT. It codes for CALVGFLARGGSQYTDKLIF.

This clone is judged large. The rearrangement uses TRDV1 and TRDJ1; TRDD3 agrees at 13 bases. CDR3 size: 20 residues. Trimming at V came to 2 bases and at J to 1 base, leaving 13 bases not matched to a gene. The germline V gene has CDR1 TSWWSYY and CDR2 QGS. The CDR3 region is CALGEYQYNWGIRGTDKLIF. CDR3 in DNA: TGTGCTCTTGGGGAATATCAGTACAACTGGGGGATACGGGGCACCGATAAACTCATCTTT.

Only a few counts were recorded for this clone. The chain has TRDV1 and TRDJ1, with D hard to call. V dropped 4 bases and J dropped 8 bases, with 23 bases sitting between them. The CDR3 consists of 16 residues. CDR1 is TSWWSYY, CDR2 QGS, per germline. CDR3 loop: CALGVPFPGPPPKLIF. The CDR3 bases are TGTGCTCTTGGGGTCCCATTTCCCGGTCCTCCGCCCAAACTCATCTTT.